Below, 22 T cell receptor beta chains from the same sample are listed, as sequenced in a study of blood T cell repertoires in COVID-19 (dated by TCRdb to 2019 to 2021). Libraries were made using the immunoSEQ multiplex PCR assay. TCRdb mirrors the immuneACCESS table, restricted to in-frame sequences. Some clones are absent from its copies; in checked studies, under half trace to an unresolved V gene, and the reason for the others is unknown. A total of fewer than 250,000 clones appear in this sample, around 86% of them only once. Roughly 3.8% of the sample is taken by the ten largest. Source material: PBMCs or T cells enriched from blood (not recorded which). The receptors derive from a woman between 40 and 50 years old with acute COVID-19.

The chain links TRBV5-1 to TRBJ2-7; the match to TRBD2 covers 12 bases. Germline V lookup: CDR1 SGHRS, CDR2 YFSETQ. The CDR3 totals 17 residues. V shed 4 bases and J 2 bases; nucleotides not matched to a gene: 10. CDR3: CASSGGLAGRHPYEQYF. In nucleotides, the CDR3 is TGCGCCAGCAGCGGGGGACTAGCGGGCCGACATCCCTACGAGCAGTACTTC.

The genes are TRBV9 and TRBJ2-1; D gene ambiguous. Germline lookup yields CDR1 SGDLS and CDR2 YYNGEE. This CDR3 is built from 11 residues. V lost 4 bases and J 3 bases, leaving 2 bases between the germline ends. The CDR3 DNA is TGTGCCAGCAGCCTCTACAATGAGCAGTTCTTC. It codes for CASSLYNEQFF.

CDR3 nucleotide sequence: TGTGCCATCATGAGCCAGGCGGGCGAGCAGTACTTC. Encoded protein: CAIMSQAGEQYF. The gene calls are TRBV10-3 and TRBJ2-7, with D perhaps matching TRBD2 (5 bases). The CDR3 has 12 residues. CDR1 and CDR2 from the germline V gene are ENHRY and SYGVKD. Trimming pared 7 bases from V and 6 bases from J, leaving 13 bases between.

This clone was found a few times. This chain's CDR3 is CASSQDYYSPLHF. The CDR3 coding sequence is TGCGCCAGCAGCCAAGATTACTATTCACCCCTCCACTTT. The chain is built from TRBV4-1 and TRBJ1-6; the D is unclear. Germline V gene data show CDR1 as MGHRA and CDR2 as YSYEKL. Deletions cut 0 bases from V and 8 bases from J, with 5 bases between. This CDR3 is 13 amino acids long.

V is TRBV27 and J is TRBJ2-1; tentatively, D is TRBD1 (5 bases). Trimming took 3 bases from V and 7 from J, leaving 7 bases between them. The CDR3 consists of 12 residues. Germline CDR1 reads MNHEY; CDR2 reads SMNVEV (reference sequence). The CDR3 nucleotides read TGTGCCAGCAGTTTTTCAGGGAATGAGCAGTTCTTC. This codes for CASSFSGNEQFF.

CDR3 region: CASNRQGSYNEQFF. The CDR3 DNA sequence: TGTGCCAGCAACCGACAGGGGTCTTACAATGAGCAGTTCTTC. The chain recombines TRBV6-5 with TRBJ2-1; TRBD1 aligns across 8 bases. The trim removed 7 bases at V and 4 bases at J, leaving 6 bases unmatched. The CDR3 is 14 amino acids. Germline V gives CDR1 MNHEY, CDR2 SVGAGI.

The chain couples TRBV12-2 to TRBJ2-7; TRBD2 reflects the table's D call only, with no check against the DNA. TRBV12-2 has pseudogene status. The CDR3 runs to 18 residues. CDR3 sequence (DNA): TGTGCAAGTCGCTTAACGAGGACTAGCGGGAGAAGGGACTACGAGCAGTACTTC. This translates into CASRLTRTSGRRDYEQYF.

This rearrangement joins TRBV24-1 to TRBJ2-1; 7 bases are a match to TRBD2. Germline CDR1 reads KGHDR; CDR2 reads SFDVKD. The length of the CDR3 is 13 residues. With 4 bases clipped from V and 7 bases from J, the junction kept 3 bases outside the gene matches. The CDR3 coding sequence is TGTGCCACCAGTGAGCTAGCGGAGAATGAGCAGTTCTTC. Amino acids: CATSELAENEQFF.

The V gene is TRBV9, the J gene TRBJ2-7; the match to TRBD2 covers 10 bases. The V gene end was trimmed by 2 bases and the J gene end by 5 bases; junction bases not matched to a gene: 7. The germline V gene has CDR1 SGDLS and CDR2 YYNGEE. The CDR3 loop spans 15 amino acids. CDR3 amino acids: CASSVEAGGPDEQYF. The CDR3 coding sequence is TGTGCCAGCAGCGTGGAAGCGGGAGGGCCCGACGAGCAGTACTTC.

The CDR3 DNA reads TGCAGTGCTAGAGAGGGCCTTGAGCAGTTCTTC. It is translated as CSAREGLEQFF. This chain joins TRBV20-1 and TRBJ2-1, with D uncertain. This CDR3 contains 11 residues. Germline V CDR1 and CDR2: DFQATT, SNEGSKA (reference sequence). Trimming cost V 0 bases and J 9 bases, with 6 bases left between them.

The chain joins TRBV27 to TRBJ2-2, with D unresolved. Per germline, CDR1 MNHEY and CDR2 SMNVEV (reference sequence). V lost 3 bases and J 4 bases, leaving 3 bases between the germline ends. The CDR3 loop spans 12 amino acids. CDR3 coding DNA: TGTGCCAGCAGTTTTATCACCGGGGAGCTGTTTTTT. Translation gives CASSFITGELFF.

This chain uses TRBV30 with TRBJ2-1; 9 nucleotides match TRBD2. There are 13 residues in the CDR3. Germline-derived CDR1 and CDR2 are GTSNPN and SVGIG (reference sequence). The ends lost 6 bases at V and 11 bases at J; junction bases unmatched: 11. The CDR3 DNA reads TGTGCCTGCTCCCCGGGGGCGGGAGGGAAGCAGTTCTTC. Amino acids: CACSPGAGGKQFF.

V and J are TRBV5-1 and TRBJ2-2; perhaps TRBD1 as D (5 bases). This CDR3 comprises 16 residues. With 0 bases removed from V and 0 bases from J, the gap between germline ends came to 9 bases. Germline V gives CDR1 SGHRS, CDR2 YFSETQ. The CDR3: CASSLGGSANTGELFF. In DNA, the CDR3 is TGCGCCAGCAGCTTGGGGGGCAGCGCGAACACCGGGGAGCTGTTTTTT.

The chain joins TRBV6-5 to TRBJ1-1; TRBD1 matches 7 bases. Germline V gene data show CDR1 as MNHEY and CDR2 as SVGAGI. This CDR3 has 15 residues. V trimming: 6 bases; J trimming: 1 base; junction bases outside the gene matches: 8. The CDR3 loop reads CASRFDRASNTEAFF. Written as DNA, the CDR3 is TGTGCCAGCAGATTCGACAGGGCTTCGAACACTGAAGCTTTCTTT.

The chain combines TRBV5-8 with TRBJ2-2; no clear D. V lost 3 bases and J lost 4, with 19 bases in between. The CDR3 consists of 17 residues. Germline V CDR1 and CDR2: SGHTS, YDEGEE. The CDR3 DNA reads as TGTGCCAGCAGCTCCCGAGGTCCCAGCTTGTCCACCGGGGAGCTGTTTTTT. This encodes CASSSRGPSLSTGELFF.

The rearrangement uses TRBV18 and TRBJ1-3; D ambiguous. The germline CDR1 and CDR2 sequences are KGHSH and LQKENI. Between the trimmed V and J ends, which lost 5 bases and 3 bases, there was a span of 17 bases. CDR3 length: 16 amino acids. The CDR3 reads CASSTTPGFDGNTIYF. The CDR3 coding sequence is TGTGCCAGCTCAACTACCCCCGGGTTTGATGGAAACACCATATATTTT. Drawing the rest from reference TRBV18 and TRBJ1-3, the complete variable domain is NAGVMQNPRHLVRRRGQEARLRCSPMKGHSHVYWYRQLPEEGLKFMVYLQKENIIDESGMPKERFSAEFPKEGPSILRIQQVVRGDSAAYFCASSTTPGFDGNTIYFGEGSWLTVV.

The chain has TRBV24-1 and TRBJ1-2, with TRBD1 matching 8 bases. The CDR3 has 14 amino acids. The V gene end was trimmed by 0 bases and the J gene end by 4 bases; junction bases not matched to a gene: 0. Germline CDR1 reads KGHDR; CDR2 reads SFDVKD. The CDR3 nucleotides are TGTGCCACCAGTGATTTGGACAGGGGCTATGGCTACACCTTC. Its translation: CATSDLDRGYGYTF.

The rearrangement links TRBV9 to TRBJ1-1; TRBD1 might be the D (5 bases). V was trimmed by 0 bases and J by 1 base, leaving 13 bases between them. The CDR3 contains 16 residues. Germline V CDR1 and CDR2: SGDLS, YYNGEE. The CDR3 protein is CASSVGGVTKNTEAFF. The CDR3 region has the DNA TGTGCCAGCAGCGTAGGGGGGGTGACTAAGAACACTGAAGCTTTCTTT.

The V call is TRBV6-1, the J call TRBJ1-5; no definite D call. The CDR3 is 15 residues long. The V gene lost 3 bases and the J gene lost 0 bases, with 9 bases spanning the gap. Germline values: CDR1 MNHNS, CDR2 SASEGT. This CDR3 reads CASSEGSISNQPQHF. For the CDR3, the DNA is TGTGCCAGCAGTGAGGGGAGTATTAGCAATCAGCCCCAGCATTTT.

This clone was recorded a few times. V gene TRBV28 combines with J gene TRBJ2-5; 7 nucleotides line up with TRBD1. The CDR3 sequence is 14 residues long. The germline gives CDR1 MDHEN, CDR2 SYDVKM. V shed 4 bases, J shed 3 bases, and the junction held 5 bases outside the gene matches. CDR3 bases: TGTGCCAGCAGTTCACAGGGGAACGAAGAGACCCAGTACTTC. The encoded protein is CASSSQGNEETQYF. The entire variable domain, with the rest obtained from reference TRBV28 and TRBJ2-5, is as follows: DVKVTQSSRYLVKRTGEKVFLECVQDMDHENMFWYRQDPGLGLRLIYFSYDVKMKEKGDIPEGYSVSREKKERFSLILESASTNQTSMYLCASSSQGNEETQYFGPGTRLLVL.

For the CDR3, the DNA is TGTGCCAGCAGCGGCGACAGCCATTATCAGCCCCAGCATTTT. Translating gives CASSGDSHYQPQHF. The chain employs TRBV28 and TRBJ1-5; D might be TRBD1 (5 bases). The CDR3 extends over 14 amino acids. The germline V gene encodes CDR1 MDHEN and CDR2 SYDVKM. Trimming removed 6 bases at V and 5 bases at J, with 14 bases between.

This clone was picked up one time. The chain joins TRBV24-1 to TRBJ2-5; TRBD1 aligns across 8 bases. This CDR3 has 15 amino acids. CDR1 and CDR2 from the germline V gene are KGHDR and SFDVKD. Trimming at V came to 4 bases and at J to 5 bases, leaving 8 bases not matched to a gene. CDR3 loop: CATSERQGARETQYF. The CDR3 DNA sequence: TGTGCCACCAGTGAGCGGCAGGGGGCGCGGGAGACCCAGTACTTC.